These 3 T cell receptor beta chains originate from one sample sequenced in a study of T cells expressing NK-cell markers. After re-calling the 5' RACE reads, TCRdb lists one entry per CDR3 protein, DNA absent. This table holds 120,000 to 150,000 distinct CDR3 sequences. Sequenced material: blood T cells: a sorted CD56 or NKG2C T cell subset, CD4+ or CD8+ T cells, or bulk PBMC T cells (not recorded which). Every receptor here comes from a man aged 18 to 30 in good health.

This chain links TRBV20-1 with TRBJ2-3; the TRBD2 assignment by TCRdb is unverifiable without DNA. The CDR3 contains 15 residues. CDR1 and CDR2 from the germline V gene are DFQATT and SNEGSKA (reference sequence). The CDR3 sequence: CSARDQGLAWDTQYF.

The chain combines TRBV12-5 with TRBJ2-2; without DNA, the TCRdb call of TRBD1 cannot be checked. The CDR3 consists of 12 residues. Germline V lookup: CDR1 LGHNT, CDR2 FRNRAP. CDR3 amino acids: CASAWGGGELFF.

The chain is built from TRBV7-9 and TRBJ2-3; TCRdb proposes TRBD1, but this gene call is untestable without DNA. The CDR3 is made up of 16 amino acids. The germline gives CDR1 SEHNR, CDR2 FQNEAQ (reference sequence). CDR3 sequence: CASSLNPGGATDTQYF.